This TCR beta chain derives from a study of shared clonotypes between healthy human individuals. The germline V gene encodes CDR1 SGHTA and CDR2 FQGNSA. The CDR3 contains 14 residues. V gave up 3 bases and J gave up 3 bases, with 11 bases separating them. Each subset's genomic DNA was split evenly across several immunoSEQ plates. Clones were read by immunoSEQ multiplex PCR, and TCRdb kept only the in-frame ones, dropping some. The sample has around 2.1 million clones, around 95% seen once. The chain links TRBV7-2 to TRBJ2-5; a weak D match, TRBD1 (5 bases). The sample taken for sequencing was naive CD4+ T cells sorted from blood. Subset: CD45RA+ positively selected. The receptor's source is a man between 18 and 29 years old in good health. The CDR3 region has the DNA TGTGCCAGCAGCTTTGGGGCTGGCAAAGAGACCCAGTACTTC. Its translation: CASSFGAGKETQYF.